The T cell receptor beta chain under discussion was sequenced for a study of T cells in Graves' hyperthyroidism and ophthalmopathy. Around 10 ml of fresh peripheral blood supplied the PBMCs. Authors of the study amplified TCR beta CDR3 regions from RNA transcripts. First-round RT-PCR with HTBI primers amplified the TCR CDR3 region. TCRdb re-derived calls from the multiplex PCR reads in MiXCR, one entry per CDR3 protein. Among fewer than 700,000 distinct CDR3 sequences listed, under 20% were seen once. This clonotype has at least ten counts. Germline values: CDR1 KGHSH, CDR2 LQKENI. The J segment lost 9 bases and the V segment lost 3 bases, leaving 5 bases of the junction unmatched. CDR3 length equals 13 residues.

The V call is TRBV18, the J call TRBJ1-1; the match to TRBD1 covers 9 bases. Material for sequencing was blood. The receptor was derived from a woman younger than 35 with Graves' ophthalmopathy. The CDR3 DNA follows: TGTGCCAGCTCACCTGGGACAGGGATGAAAGCTTTCTTT. This encodes CASSPGTGMKAFF.